This record covers a single T cell receptor (beta chain). Antigen unknown. This sample was taken from a study of T-cell memory formation after mild COVID-19. Study background: Across donors, TCR clusters were largely donor specific. Study conclusions and caveats: The study found balanced CD4/CD8 in clones contracting day 15 to 85 and a CD4+ lean in later expanders.

Germline V gene lookup returns CDR1 PRHDT and CDR2 FYEKMQ (reference sequence). The CDR3 has 17 amino acids. The V end lost 5 bases, the J end lost 4 bases, and 23 bases lay between the germline ends. Sample barcodes and UMIs were carried by the TCR alpha and TCR beta cDNA libraries that 5'RACE generated with constant-segment primers. TCRdb re-analysed the 5' RACE reads in MiXCR, keeping a single row per CDR3 protein. The data hold around 200,000 distinct CDR3 sequences, with about 20% observed a single time. The J gene is TRBJ1-2, the V gene TRBV13; D is perhaps TRBD1 (5 bases). The sequencing input was PBMCs or a T cell subset sorted from them (not recorded which). This TCR derives from an adult woman who had mild COVID-19 (a few samples of this study predate the infection). Cell type and time point are not known. CDR3 region: CASSARAGTEILYGYTF. The CDR3 nucleotides are TGTGCCAGCAGCGCGCGGGCCGGGACGGAAATACTCTATGGCTACACCTTC.